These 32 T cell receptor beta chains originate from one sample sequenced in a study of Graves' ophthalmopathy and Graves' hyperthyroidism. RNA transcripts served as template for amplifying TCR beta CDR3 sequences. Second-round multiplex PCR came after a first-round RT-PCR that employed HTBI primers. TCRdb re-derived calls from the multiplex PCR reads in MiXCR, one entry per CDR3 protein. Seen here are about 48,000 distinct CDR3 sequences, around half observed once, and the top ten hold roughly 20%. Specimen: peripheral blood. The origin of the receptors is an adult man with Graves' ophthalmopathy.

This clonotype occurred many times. CDR3 coding DNA: TGTGCCAGCAGCCCGCCGTGGGCAACGCCCTATGGCTACACCTTC. It is translated as CASSPPWATPYGYTF. This chain uses TRBV11-2 with TRBJ1-2; D is unresolved. Germline lookup yields CDR1 SGHAT and CDR2 FQNNGV. This CDR3 spans 15 amino acids. With 5 bases removed from V and 4 bases from J, the gap between germline ends came to 17 bases. Supplemented by reference TRBV11-2 and TRBJ1-2, the full variable domain reads EAGVAQSPRYKIIEKRQSVAFWCNPISGHATLYWYQQILGQGPKLLIQFQNNGVVDDSQLPKDRFSAERLKGVDSTLKIQPAKLEDSAVYLCASSPPWATPYGYTFGSGTRLTVV.

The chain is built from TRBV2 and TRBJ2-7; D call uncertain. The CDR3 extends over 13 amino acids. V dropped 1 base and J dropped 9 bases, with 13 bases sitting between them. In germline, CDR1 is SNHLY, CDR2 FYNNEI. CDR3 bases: TGTGCCAGCAGTGAAGACAACGTTTCGGGGCAGTACTTC. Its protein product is CASSEDNVSGQYF.

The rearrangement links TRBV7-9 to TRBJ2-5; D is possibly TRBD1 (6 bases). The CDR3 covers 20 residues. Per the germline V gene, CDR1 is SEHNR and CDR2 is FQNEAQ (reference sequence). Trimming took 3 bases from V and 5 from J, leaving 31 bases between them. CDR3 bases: TGTGCCAGCAGCTTTACCATTTCAACAGGGACACGCCTAGCCAAGGAGACCCAGTACTTC. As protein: CASSFTISTGTRLAKETQYF.

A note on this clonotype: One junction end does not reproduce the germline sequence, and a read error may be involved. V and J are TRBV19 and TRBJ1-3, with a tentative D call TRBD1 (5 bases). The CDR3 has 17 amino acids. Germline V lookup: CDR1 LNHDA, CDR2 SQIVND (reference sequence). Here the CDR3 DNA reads TGTGCCAGTAGTTTTCGGGTAAAAGGGGCGGACCGAAACACCTTATATTTT. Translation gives CASSFRVKGADRNTLYF.

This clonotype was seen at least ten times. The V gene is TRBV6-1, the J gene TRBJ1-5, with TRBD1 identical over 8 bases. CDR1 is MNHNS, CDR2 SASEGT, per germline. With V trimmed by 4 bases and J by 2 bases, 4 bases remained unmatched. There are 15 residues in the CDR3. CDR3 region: CASSGDRGGNQPQHF. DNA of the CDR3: TGTGCCAGCAGTGGCGACAGGGGCGGCAATCAGCCCCAGCATTTT.

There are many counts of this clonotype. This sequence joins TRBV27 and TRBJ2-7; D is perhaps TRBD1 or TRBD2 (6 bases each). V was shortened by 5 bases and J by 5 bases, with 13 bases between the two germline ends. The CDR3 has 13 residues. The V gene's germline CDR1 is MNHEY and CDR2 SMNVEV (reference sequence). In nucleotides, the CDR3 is TGTGCCAGCAGTCGGAGGGGGTCGAACGAGCAGTACTTC. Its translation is CASSRRGSNEQYF.

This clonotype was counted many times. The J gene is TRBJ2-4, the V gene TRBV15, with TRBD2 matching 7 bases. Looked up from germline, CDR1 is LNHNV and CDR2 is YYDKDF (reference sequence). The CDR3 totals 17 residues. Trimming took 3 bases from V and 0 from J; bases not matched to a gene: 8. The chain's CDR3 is CATSSWSSGVAKNIQYF. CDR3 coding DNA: TGTGCCACCAGCAGCTGGTCTAGCGGAGTAGCCAAAAACATTCAGTACTTC.

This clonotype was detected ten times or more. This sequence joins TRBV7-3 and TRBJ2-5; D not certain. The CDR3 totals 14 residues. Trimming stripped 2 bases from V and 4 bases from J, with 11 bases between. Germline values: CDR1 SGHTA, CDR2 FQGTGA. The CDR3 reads CASSLWAGTETQYF. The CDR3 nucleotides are TGTGCCAGCAGCTTATGGGCAGGCACAGAGACCCAGTACTTC.

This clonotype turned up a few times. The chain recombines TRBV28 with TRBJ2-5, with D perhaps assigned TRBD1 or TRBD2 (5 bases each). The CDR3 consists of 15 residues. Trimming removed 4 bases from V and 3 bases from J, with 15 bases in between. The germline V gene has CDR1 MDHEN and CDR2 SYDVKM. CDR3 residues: CASSSQGAVKETQYF. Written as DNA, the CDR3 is TGTGCCAGCAGTTCTCAGGGAGCGGTGAAAGAGACCCAGTACTTC.

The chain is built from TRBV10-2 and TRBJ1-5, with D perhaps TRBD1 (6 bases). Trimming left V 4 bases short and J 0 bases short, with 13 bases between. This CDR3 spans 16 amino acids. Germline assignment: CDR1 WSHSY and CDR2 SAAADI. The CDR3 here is CASSGAGAYSNQPQHF. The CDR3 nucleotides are TGCGCCAGCAGTGGGGCAGGGGCTTATAGCAATCAGCCCCAGCATTTT.

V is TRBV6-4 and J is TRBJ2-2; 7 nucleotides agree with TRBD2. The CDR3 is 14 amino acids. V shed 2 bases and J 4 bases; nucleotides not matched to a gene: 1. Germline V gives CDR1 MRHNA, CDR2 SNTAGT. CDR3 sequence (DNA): TGTGCCAGCAGTGACGGGGAGGGCACCGGGGAGCTGTTTTTT. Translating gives CASSDGEGTGELFF.

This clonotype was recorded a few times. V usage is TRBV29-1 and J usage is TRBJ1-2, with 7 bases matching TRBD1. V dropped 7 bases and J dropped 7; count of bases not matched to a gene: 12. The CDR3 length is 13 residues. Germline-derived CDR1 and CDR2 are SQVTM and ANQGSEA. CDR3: CSAEGEGAAGYTF. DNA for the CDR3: TGCAGCGCCGAAGGGGAGGGGGCGGCTGGCTACACCTTC. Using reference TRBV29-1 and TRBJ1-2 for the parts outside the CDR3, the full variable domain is SAVISQKPSRDICQRGTSLTIQCQVDSQVTMMFWYRQQPGQSLTLIATANQGSEATYESGFVIDKFPISRPNLTFSTLTVSNMSPEDSSIYLCSAEGEGAAGYTFGSGTRLTVV.

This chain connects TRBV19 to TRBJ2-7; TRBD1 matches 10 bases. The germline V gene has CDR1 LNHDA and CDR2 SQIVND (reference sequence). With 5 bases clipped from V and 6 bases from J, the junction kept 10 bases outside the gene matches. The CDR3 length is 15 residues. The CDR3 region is CASSPTGGGLGEQYF. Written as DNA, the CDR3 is TGTGCCAGTAGTCCGACAGGGGGCGGCCTGGGCGAGCAGTACTTC.

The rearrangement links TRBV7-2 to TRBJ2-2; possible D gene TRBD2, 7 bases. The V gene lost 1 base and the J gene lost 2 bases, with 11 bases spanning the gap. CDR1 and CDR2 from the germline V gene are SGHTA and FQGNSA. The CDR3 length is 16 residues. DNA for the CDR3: TGTGCCAGCAGCTTAGTGGGGGGGGCCAACACCGGGGAGCTGTTTTTT. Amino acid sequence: CASSLVGGANTGELFF.

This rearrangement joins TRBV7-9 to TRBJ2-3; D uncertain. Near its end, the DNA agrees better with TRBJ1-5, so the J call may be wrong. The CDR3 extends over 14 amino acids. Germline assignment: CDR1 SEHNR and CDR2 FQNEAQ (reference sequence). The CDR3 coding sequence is TGTGCCAGCAGCTTGATGGAGGGCACAGATACGCAGCATTTT. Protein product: CASSLMEGTDTQHF.

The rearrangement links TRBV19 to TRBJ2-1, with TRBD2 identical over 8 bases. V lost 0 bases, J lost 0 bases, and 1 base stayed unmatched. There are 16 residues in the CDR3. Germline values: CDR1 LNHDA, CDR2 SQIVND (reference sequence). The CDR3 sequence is CASSIDGTSSYNEQFF. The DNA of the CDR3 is TGTGCCAGTAGTATAGATGGGACTAGCTCCTACAATGAGCAGTTCTTC.

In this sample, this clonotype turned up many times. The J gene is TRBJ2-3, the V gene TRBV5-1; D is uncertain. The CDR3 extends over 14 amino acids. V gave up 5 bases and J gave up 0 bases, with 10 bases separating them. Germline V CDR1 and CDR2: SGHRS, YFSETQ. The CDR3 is CASRSQGSTDTQYF. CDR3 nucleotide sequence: TGCGCCAGCAGGAGCCAAGGGAGCACAGATACGCAGTATTTT.

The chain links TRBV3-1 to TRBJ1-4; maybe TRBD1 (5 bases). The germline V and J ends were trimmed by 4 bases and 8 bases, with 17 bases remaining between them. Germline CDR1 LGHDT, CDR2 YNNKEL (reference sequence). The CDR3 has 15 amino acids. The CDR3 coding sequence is TGTGCCAGCAGCCCCAATGGGGCGGGGGGAGAAAAACTGTTTTTT. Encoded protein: CASSPNGAGGEKLFF.

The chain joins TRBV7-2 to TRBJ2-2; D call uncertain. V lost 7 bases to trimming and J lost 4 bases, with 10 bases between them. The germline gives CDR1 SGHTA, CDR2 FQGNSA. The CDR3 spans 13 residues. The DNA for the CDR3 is TGTGCCAGCAAGAGAGCAGGCACCGGGGAGCTGTTTTTT. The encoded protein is CASKRAGTGELFF.

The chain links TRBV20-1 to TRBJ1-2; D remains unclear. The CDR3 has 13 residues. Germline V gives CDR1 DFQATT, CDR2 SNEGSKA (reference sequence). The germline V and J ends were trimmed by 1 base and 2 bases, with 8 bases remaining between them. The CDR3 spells CSARGNDNYGYTF. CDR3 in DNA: TGCAGTGCTAGAGGGAATGACAACTATGGCTACACCTTC.

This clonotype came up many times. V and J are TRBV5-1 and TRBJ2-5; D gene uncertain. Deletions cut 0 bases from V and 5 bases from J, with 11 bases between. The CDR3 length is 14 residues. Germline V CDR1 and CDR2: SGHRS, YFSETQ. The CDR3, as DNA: TGCGCCAGCAGCTTGGGGATACAAAAGGAGACCCAGTACTTC. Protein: CASSLGIQKETQYF.

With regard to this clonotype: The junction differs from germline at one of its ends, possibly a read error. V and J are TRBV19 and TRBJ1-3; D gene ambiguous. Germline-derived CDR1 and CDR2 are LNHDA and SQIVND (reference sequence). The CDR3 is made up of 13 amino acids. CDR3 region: CASSIGSGNTLYF. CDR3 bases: TGTGCCAGTAGTATCGGTTCTGGAAACACCTTATATTTT. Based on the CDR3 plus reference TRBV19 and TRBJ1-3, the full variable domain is DGGITQSPKYLFRKEGQNVTLSCEQNLNHDAMYWYRQDPGQGLRLIYYSQIVNDFQKGDIAEGYSVSREKKESFPLTVTSAQKNPTAFYLCASSIGSGNTLYFGEGSWLTVV.

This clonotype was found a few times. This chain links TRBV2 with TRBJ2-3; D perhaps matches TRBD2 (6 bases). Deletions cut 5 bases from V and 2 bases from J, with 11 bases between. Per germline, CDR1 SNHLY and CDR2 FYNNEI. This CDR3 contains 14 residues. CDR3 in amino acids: CASSLSGYTDTQYF. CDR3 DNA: TGTGCCAGCAGTCTTAGCGGATACACAGATACGCAGTATTTT.

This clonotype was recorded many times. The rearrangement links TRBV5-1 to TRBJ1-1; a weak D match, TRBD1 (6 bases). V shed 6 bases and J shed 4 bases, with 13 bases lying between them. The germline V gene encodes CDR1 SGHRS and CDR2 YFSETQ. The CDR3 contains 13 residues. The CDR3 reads CASTGERGTEAFF. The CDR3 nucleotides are TGCGCCAGCACAGGGGAAAGGGGCACTGAAGCTTTCTTT.

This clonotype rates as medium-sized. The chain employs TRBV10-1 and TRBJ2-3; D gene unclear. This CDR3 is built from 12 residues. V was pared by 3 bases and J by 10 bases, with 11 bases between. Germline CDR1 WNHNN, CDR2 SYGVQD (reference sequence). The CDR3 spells CASSEAPNPQYF. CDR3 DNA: TGCGCCAGCAGTGAAGCACCGAATCCGCAGTATTTT.

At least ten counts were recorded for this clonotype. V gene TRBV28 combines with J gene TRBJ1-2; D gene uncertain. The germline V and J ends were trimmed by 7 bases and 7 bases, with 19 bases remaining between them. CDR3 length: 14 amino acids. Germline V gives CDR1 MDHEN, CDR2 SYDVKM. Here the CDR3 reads CASTPVGLLAGYTF. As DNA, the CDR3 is TGTGCCAGCACCCCCGTAGGTCTACTCGCTGGCTACACCTTC.

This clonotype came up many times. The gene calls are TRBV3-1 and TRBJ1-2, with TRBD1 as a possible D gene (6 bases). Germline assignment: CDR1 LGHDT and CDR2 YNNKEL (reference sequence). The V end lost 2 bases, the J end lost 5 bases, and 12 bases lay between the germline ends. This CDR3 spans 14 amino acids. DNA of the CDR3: TGTGCCAGCAGCCAATATTTGGGGGCGTATGGCTACACCTTC. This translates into CASSQYLGAYGYTF.

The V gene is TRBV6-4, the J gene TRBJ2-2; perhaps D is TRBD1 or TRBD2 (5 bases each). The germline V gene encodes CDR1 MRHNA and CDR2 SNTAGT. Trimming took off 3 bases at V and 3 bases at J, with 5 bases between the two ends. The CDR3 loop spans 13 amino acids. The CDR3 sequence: CASSEGDTGELFF. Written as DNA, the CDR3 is TGTGCCAGCAGTGAGGGGGACACCGGGGAGCTGTTTTTT.

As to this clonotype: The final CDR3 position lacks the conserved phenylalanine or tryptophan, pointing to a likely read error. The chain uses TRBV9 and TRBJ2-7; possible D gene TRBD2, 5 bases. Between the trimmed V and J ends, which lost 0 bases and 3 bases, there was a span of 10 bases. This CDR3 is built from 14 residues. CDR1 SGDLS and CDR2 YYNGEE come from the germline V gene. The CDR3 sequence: CASSVARRGYEQYL. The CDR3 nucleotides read TGTGCCAGCAGCGTAGCTCGTCGGGGCTACGAGCAGTACTTA.

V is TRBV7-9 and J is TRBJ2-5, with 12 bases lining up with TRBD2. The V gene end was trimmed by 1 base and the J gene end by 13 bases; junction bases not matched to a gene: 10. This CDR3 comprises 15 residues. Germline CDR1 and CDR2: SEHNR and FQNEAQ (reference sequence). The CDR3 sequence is CASSLVGLAGTRWYF. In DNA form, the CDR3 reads TGTGCCAGCAGCTTAGTTGGACTAGCGGGAACAAGATGGTACTTC.

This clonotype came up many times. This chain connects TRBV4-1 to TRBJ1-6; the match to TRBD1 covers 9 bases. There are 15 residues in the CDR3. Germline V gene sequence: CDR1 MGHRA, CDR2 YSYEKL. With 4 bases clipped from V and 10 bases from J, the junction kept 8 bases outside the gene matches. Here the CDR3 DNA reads TGCGCCAGCAGCCGAGCGAGGACAGGGGAATCACCCCTCCACTTT. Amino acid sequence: CASSRARTGESPLHF.

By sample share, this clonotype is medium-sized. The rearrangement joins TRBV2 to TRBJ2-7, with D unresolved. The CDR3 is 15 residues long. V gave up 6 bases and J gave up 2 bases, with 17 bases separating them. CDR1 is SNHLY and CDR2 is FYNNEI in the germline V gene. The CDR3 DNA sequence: TGTGCCAGCAGAAGGGAATCGACCATTACCTACGAGCAGTACTTC. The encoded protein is CASRRESTITYEQYF.